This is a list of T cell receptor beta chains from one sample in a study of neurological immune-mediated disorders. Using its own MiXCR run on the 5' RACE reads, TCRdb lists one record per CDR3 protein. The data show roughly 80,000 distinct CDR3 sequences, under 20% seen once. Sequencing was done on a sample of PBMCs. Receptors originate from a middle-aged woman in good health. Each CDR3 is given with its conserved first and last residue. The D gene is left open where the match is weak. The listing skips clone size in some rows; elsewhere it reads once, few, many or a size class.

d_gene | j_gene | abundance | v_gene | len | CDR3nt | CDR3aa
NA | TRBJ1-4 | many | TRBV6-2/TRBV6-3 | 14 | TGTGCCAGCAGTTACGAAGACAAAGGCGAAAAACTGTTTTTT | CASSYEDKGEKLFF
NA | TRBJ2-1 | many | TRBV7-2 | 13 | TGTGCCAGCAGCTTAGTAGTCGAGGATGAGCAGTTCTTC | CASSLVVEDEQFF
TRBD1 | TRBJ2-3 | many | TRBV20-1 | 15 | TGCAGTGCTGGAACAGGGGGAATAAGCACAGATACGCAGTATTTT | CSAGTGGISTDTQYF
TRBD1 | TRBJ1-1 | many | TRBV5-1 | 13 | TGCGCCAGCAGCCAGGACAGGACCACTGAAGCTTTCTTT | CASSQDRTTEAFF
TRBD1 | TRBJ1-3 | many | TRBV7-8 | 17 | TGTGCCAGCAGCTTAAAGTTGACAGGGGGAGGTGGAAACACCATATATTTT | CASSLKLTGGGGNTIYF
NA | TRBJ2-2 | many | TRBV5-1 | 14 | TGCGCCAGCAGTCGACTAACGAACACCGGGGAGCTGTTTTTT | CASSRLTNTGELFF
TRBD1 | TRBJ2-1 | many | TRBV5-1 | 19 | TGCGCCAGCAGCTCACAGGGGACAGTACAAACGGCCTCCTACAATGAGCAGTTCTTC | CASSSQGTVQTASYNEQFF
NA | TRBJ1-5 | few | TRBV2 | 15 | TGTGCCAGCAGTGAAATGGACGGTAGCAATCAGCCCCAGCATTTT | CASSEMDGSNQPQHF
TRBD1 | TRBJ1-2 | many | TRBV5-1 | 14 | TGCGCCAGCAGCTCCGGACAGGGGGTGTATGGCTACACCTTC | CASSSGQGVYGYTF
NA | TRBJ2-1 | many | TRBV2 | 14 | TGTGCCAGCAGTGAAGGTCGGGGGTACAATGAGCAGTTCTTC | CASSEGRGYNEQFF
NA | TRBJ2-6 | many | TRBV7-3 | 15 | TGTGCCAGCAGCCAAAATGGAGGTGGGGCCAACGTCCTGACTTTC | CASSQNGGGANVLTF
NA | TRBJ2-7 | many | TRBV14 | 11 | TGTGCCAGCAGTCGGTCCTACGAGCAGTACTTC | CASSRSYEQYF
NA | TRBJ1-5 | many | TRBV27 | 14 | TGTGCCAGCAGTCCATCAGGGAGCAATCAGCCCCAGCATTTT | CASSPSGSNQPQHF
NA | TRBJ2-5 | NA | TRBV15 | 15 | TGTGCCACCAGCAGAGAGAGAGGCTTCAAAGAGACCCAGTACTTC | CATSRERGFKETQYF
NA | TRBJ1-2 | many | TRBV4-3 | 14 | TGCGCCAGCAGCCAAGATTCGGGGGGCTATGGCTACACCTTC | CASSQDSGGYGYTF
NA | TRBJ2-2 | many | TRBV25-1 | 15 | TGTGCCAGCAGTGAATCCGGAAGGTACACCGGGGAGCTGTTTTTT | CASSESGRYTGELFF
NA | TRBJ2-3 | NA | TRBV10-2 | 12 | TGCGCCAGCACGTTATATTGGGCTACGCAGTATTTC | CASTLYWATQYF
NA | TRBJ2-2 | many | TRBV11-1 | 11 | TGTGCCAGCAGCCTGTACGGGGAGCTGTTTTTT | CASSLYGELFF
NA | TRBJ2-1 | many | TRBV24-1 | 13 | TGTGCCACCAGTGATTTGTTTGCCGGAGAGCAGTTCTTC | CATSDLFAGEQFF
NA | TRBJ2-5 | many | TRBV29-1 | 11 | TGCAGCGTTTGGGGCGGAGAGACCCAGTACTTC | CSVWGGETQYF
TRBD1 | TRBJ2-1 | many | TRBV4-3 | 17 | TGCGCCAGCAGCCAAGATGGGACAGGGCTTTTAGGCAATGAGCAGTTCTTC | CASSQDGTGLLGNEQFF
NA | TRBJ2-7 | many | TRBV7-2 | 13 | TGTGCCAGCAGCTTAGTGAGGGTCCACGAGCAGTACTTC | CASSLVRVHEQYF
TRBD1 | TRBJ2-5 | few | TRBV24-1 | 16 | TGTGCCACCAGTGCCACTACAGGGGGCCGTAGTGAGACCCAGTACTTC | CATSATTGGRSETQYF
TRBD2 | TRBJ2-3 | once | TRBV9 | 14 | TGTGCCAGCAGCGCCGGGACTAGAAGGGATACGCAGTATTTT | CASSAGTRRDTQYF
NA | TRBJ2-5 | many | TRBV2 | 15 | TGTGCCAGCAGCCCCAGGGGGGGTTCTGGGGAGACCCAGTACTTC | CASSPRGGSGETQYF
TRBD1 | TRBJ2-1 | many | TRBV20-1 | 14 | TGCAGTGCGCCGGGACAGGGTTCCTACAATGAGCAGTTCTTC | CSAPGQGSYNEQFF
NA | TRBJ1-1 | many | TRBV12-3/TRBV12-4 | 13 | TGTGCCAGCAGTTCTTTAGGGGGCACTGAAGCTTTCTTT | CASSSLGGTEAFF
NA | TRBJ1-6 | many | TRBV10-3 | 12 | TGTGCCATCACTACAGGGAATTCACCCCTCCACTTT | CAITTGNSPLHF
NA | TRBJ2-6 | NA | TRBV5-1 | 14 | TGCGCCAGCAGCTTGGTCTCTGGGGCCAACGTCCTGACTTTC | CASSLVSGANVLTF
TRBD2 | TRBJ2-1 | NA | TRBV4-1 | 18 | TGCGCCAGCAGCCCAGGTATCTTACGGGAGGGCCGATACAATGAGCAGTTCTTC | CASSPGILREGRYNEQFF
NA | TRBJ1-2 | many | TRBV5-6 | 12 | TGTGCCAGCAGCTCAAACCCCCCCTATTACACCTTC | CASSSNPPYYTF
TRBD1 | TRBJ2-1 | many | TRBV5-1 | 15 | TGCGCCAGCAGCCCCCGGACAGGCCAAGGCAATGAGCAGTTCTTC | CASSPRTGQGNEQFF
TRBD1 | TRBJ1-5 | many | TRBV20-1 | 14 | TGCAGTGCTAGGGGCAGGGGGCCGTTTCAGCCCCAGCATTTT | CSARGRGPFQPQHF
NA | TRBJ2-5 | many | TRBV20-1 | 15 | TGCAGTGCTAGAGAAGCGGTCGGGTCTTTGGAGACCCAGTACTTC | CSAREAVGSLETQYF
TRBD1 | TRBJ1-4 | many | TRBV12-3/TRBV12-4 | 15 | TGTGCCAGCAGCGTAGGGGACAGCCGGGATGAAAAACTGTTTTTT | CASSVGDSRDEKLFF
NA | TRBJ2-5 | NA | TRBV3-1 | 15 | TGTGCCAGCAGTTACGGCGGGGTTTCCCAAGAGACCCAGTACTTC | CASSYGGVSQETQYF
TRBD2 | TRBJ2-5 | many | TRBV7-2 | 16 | TGTGCCAGCAGCCCCGGACTAGCGGGGGGGTCAGAGACCCAGTACTTC | CASSPGLAGGSETQYF
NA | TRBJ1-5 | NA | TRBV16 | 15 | TGTGCCAGCAGCCAATTCTGGGCCCAAAATCAGCCCCAGCATTTT | CASSQFWAQNQPQHF
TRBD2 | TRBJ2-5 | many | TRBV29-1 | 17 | TGCAGCGCGAACTTACTTACTAGCGGGGGGGCCGGAGAGACCCAGTACTTC | CSANLLTSGGAGETQYF
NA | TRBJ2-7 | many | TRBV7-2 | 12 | TGTGCCAGCAGCTTAGTTGGGTACGAGCAGTACTTC | CASSLVGYEQYF
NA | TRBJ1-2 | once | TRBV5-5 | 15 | TGTGCCAGCAGCTTTGAGACAGGTATCCCGGATGTCTACACCTTC | CASSFETGIPDVYTF
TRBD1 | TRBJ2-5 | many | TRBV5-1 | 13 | TGCGCCAGCAGGATGGACAGGGAAGAGACCCAGTACTTC | CASRMDREETQYF
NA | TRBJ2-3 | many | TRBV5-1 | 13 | TGCGCCAGCAGTTCCCGAGGGACAGATACGCAGTATTTT | CASSSRGTDTQYF
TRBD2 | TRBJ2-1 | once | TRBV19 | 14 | TGTGCCACAGGGACTAGCGGGGGGTTTAATGAGCAGTTCTTC | CATGTSGGFNEQFF
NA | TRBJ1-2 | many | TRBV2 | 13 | TGTGCCAGCAGTGATAGGGGGGGGGAAGGCTACACCTTC | CASSDRGGEGYTF
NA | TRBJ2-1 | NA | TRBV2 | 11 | TGTGCCAGCCAGGGGGGCTATGACCAGTTCTTC | CASQGGYDQFF
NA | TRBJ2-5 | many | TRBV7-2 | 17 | TGTGCCAGCAGCCCTGGCTGGAGGGGGGGGCACCAAGAGACCCAGTACTTC | CASSPGWRGGHQETQYF
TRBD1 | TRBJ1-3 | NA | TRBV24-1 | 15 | TGTGCCACCAGTGATTCCGGACAGGGAAAAAACACCATATATTTT | CATSDSGQGKNTIYF